This TCR beta chain emerged from a study of human T cells and chemical hapten exposure. Study results and caveats: Relative to controls, expanded TCRs formed significantly more large CDR3 similarity clusters.

Time point defined: pre-sensitization, week 0. Treatment noted: therapeutic diphenylcyclopropenone sensitization with weekly scalp DPC. The authors extracted total RNA from unfractionated whole blood. The donor pool consisted of alopecia patients aged 18 to 70 years, considered suitable for DPC. TCRdb processed the RACE reads anew with MiXCR; each CDR3 protein has one entry. The top ten clones hold approximately 9.6% of a sample with tens of thousands of distinct CDR3 sequences, roughly 9% of them seen once. Regarding this clonotype: Its antigen is currently unknown.

The CDR3 contains 14 residues. The trim removed 5 bases at V and 5 bases at J, leaving 4 bases unmatched. Germline V CDR1 and CDR2: MNHEY, SVGAGI. The origin of this receptor is a woman aged 30 to 39 with alopecia areata. Some clones in this sample may be carry-over from other donors' samples. V gene TRBV6-5 combines with J gene TRBJ1-2; TRBD1 matches 11 bases. The starting material was whole blood, obtained in connection with sensitization to the hapten diphenylcyclopropenone (DPC). As DNA, the CDR3 is TGTGCCAGCAGTATAGGACAGGGGGCTTATGGCTACACCTTC. The encoded protein is CASSIGQGAYGYTF.